The rows below give T cell receptor beta chains drawn from one sample of a study of identical twins. TCRdb redid the calling of the 5' RACE reads with MiXCR, one entry per CDR3 protein. The repertoire holds approximately 500,000 distinct CDR3 sequences, with more than 20% as singletons. Separately, the same data were catalogued under a study of T cells expressing NK-cell markers.

Sequenced sample: CD4+ T cells sorted from blood. Receptors originate from a woman between 18 and 30 years old in good health. Both conserved end residues are part of each CDR3. The order of the fields is V gene, clone size, J gene, D gene, CDR3 protein, CDR3 DNA. A D gene is named only where the DNA matches it firmly. Part of the rows lack a size; the others show once, few, many or a class for expanded clones.

>TRBV5-1|-|TRBJ1-1|TRBD1
CASGDSANTEAFF
TGCGCCAGCGGGGACAGTGCGAACACTGAAGCTTTCTTT
>TRBV29-1|many|TRBJ1-2|-
CSVTPAGWGYGYTF
TGCAGCGTCACACCGGCGGGATGGGGCTATGGCTACACCTTC
>TRBV19|-|TRBJ2-2|TRBD2
CASSLPGLPPGELFF
TGTGCCAGTAGTTTGCCGGGACTACCCCCCGGGGAGCTGTTTTTT
>TRBV7-2|-|TRBJ2-1|TRBD2
CASSLAEAGGSYNEQFF
TGTGCCAGCAGCTTAGCGGAGGCGGGAGGCTCCTACAATGAGCAGTTCTTC
>TRBV20-1|-|TRBJ1-1|-
CSARDWVGPFF
TGCAGTGCTAGAGATTGGGTTGGACCTTTCTTT
>TRBV5-1|-|TRBJ2-7|-
CASSFARWGYEQYF
TGCGCCAGCAGCTTCGCTCGATGGGGGTACGAGCAGTACTTC
>TRBV29-1|-|TRBJ2-5|TRBD1
CSVVTGGETQYF
TGCAGCGTTGTAACAGGGGGAGAGACCCAGTACTTC
>TRBV14|few|TRBJ2-2|TRBD1
CASRASSGQGFTGELFF
TGTGCCAGCAGAGCCAGTTCCGGACAGGGTTTTACCGGGGAGCTGTTTTTT
>TRBV29-1|-|TRBJ2-3|TRBD2
CSVGVIRASGRTRTDTQYF
TGCAGCGTTGGCGTAATAAGGGCTAGCGGTAGGACGAGGACAGATACGCAGTATTTT
>TRBV5-1|once|TRBJ2-7|-
CASSAGPGSYEQYF
TGCGCCAGCAGCGCCGGGCCTGGCTCCTACGAGCAGTACTTC
>TRBV9|few|TRBJ2-7|TRBD1
CASSLSYGQGHGDEQYF
TGTGCCAGCAGCTTAAGCTATGGACAGGGTCATGGGGACGAGCAGTACTTC
>TRBV5-1|-|TRBJ2-7|-
CASSVGRTRYEQYF
TGCGCCAGCAGCGTAGGACGGACCAGATACGAGCAGTACTTC
>TRBV5-6|few|TRBJ2-5|-
CASSREQTQYF
TGTGCCAGCAGCCGGGAACAGACCCAGTACTTC
>TRBV6-5|-|TRBJ2-7|-
CASSYGIAYEQYF
TGTGCCAGCAGTTATGGAATTGCCTACGAGCAGTACTTC
>TRBV20-1|-|TRBJ2-7|-
CSARVEDGTSQGQYF
TGCAGTGCCAGAGTGGAGGATGGGACCTCCCAAGGGCAGTACTTC
>TRBV7-9|few|TRBJ2-3|TRBD2
CASSPPGAGGTDTQYF
TGTGCCAGCAGCCCCCCAGGAGCGGGAGGGACGGATACGCAGTATTTT
>TRBV15|-|TRBJ2-1|-
CATSRGGEGRRNEQFF
TGTGCCACCAGCAGAGGTGGCGAGGGTAGGAGAAATGAGCAGTTCTTC
>TRBV3-1|-|TRBJ2-5|TRBD2
CASSHGLAANQETQYF
TGTGCCAGCAGCCATGGACTAGCGGCCAACCAAGAGACCCAGTACTTC
>TRBV12-3/TRBV12-4|many|TRBJ2-5|TRBD2
CASSELAGVQETQYF
TGTGCCAGCAGTGAACTAGCGGGGGTGCAAGAGACCCAGTACTTC
>TRBV19|few|TRBJ2-1|TRBD2
CASSPRGAGGRGEQFF
TGTGCCAGTAGTCCCCGAGGAGCGGGAGGCCGCGGGGAGCAGTTCTTC
>TRBV3-1|-|TRBJ2-1|-
CASSQNDGRNEQFF
TGTGCCAGCAGCCAAAACGACGGTCGGAATGAGCAGTTCTTC
>TRBV2|-|TRBJ2-3|-
CASSIRGGSGTSSTDTQYF
TGTGCCAGCAGTATACGGGGCGGTAGCGGCACTTCTAGCACAGATACGCAGTATTTT
>TRBV5-5|many|TRBJ2-2|TRBD2
CASSLAPSGNTGELFF
TGTGCCAGCAGCTTGGCCCCTAGCGGCAACACCGGGGAGCTGTTTTTT
>TRBV12-3/TRBV12-4|-|TRBJ2-7|-
CASSPRRTAETF
TGTGCCAGCAGTCCTCGTCGGACAGCGGAGACCTTC
>TRBV7-8|many|TRBJ2-7|-
CASSRSGFSSYEQYF
TGTGCCAGCAGCCGAAGCGGGTTTAGCTCCTACGAGCAGTACTTC
>TRBV25-1|few|TRBJ2-7|TRBD1
CASSDTQGALDEQYF
TGTGCCAGCAGTGACACGCAGGGGGCTCTCGACGAGCAGTACTTC
>TRBV9|-|TRBJ2-2|TRBD2
CASSVTLAGVVGELFF
TGTGCCAGCAGCGTAACCCTAGCGGGGGTTGTCGGGGAGCTGTTTTTT
>TRBV12-5|few|TRBJ2-1|TRBD1
CASGRTGWNEQFF
TGTGCTAGTGGCCGGACAGGGTGGAATGAGCAGTTCTTC
>TRBV7-8|few|TRBJ2-7|-
CASSFIITSYEQYF
TGTGCCAGCAGCTTTATAATTACATCCTACGAGCAGTACTTC
>TRBV24-1|-|TRBJ2-7|TRBD2
CATSDPGTSGIYEQYF
TGTGCCACCAGTGACCCTGGGACTAGCGGGATCTACGAGCAGTACTTC
>TRBV6-2/TRBV6-3|-|TRBJ2-7|-
CASSFQSGTRGPYEQYF
TGTGCCAGCAGCTTCCAAAGCGGGACCCGGGGGCCCTACGAGCAGTACTTC
>TRBV29-1|few|TRBJ2-1|-
CSAPAIGYNEQFF
TGCAGCGCTCCCGCCATTGGTTACAATGAGCAGTTCTTC
>TRBV3-1|-|TRBJ1-5|-
CASSQDSMVSPQHF
TGTGCCAGCAGCCAAGATTCAATGGTGTCGCCCCAGCATTTT
>TRBV20-1|-|TRBJ2-3|-
CRLTPGHPEDTQYF
TGCAGGCTGACCCCGGGACACCCTGAGGATACGCAGTATTTT
>TRBV6-1|-|TRBJ2-7|-
CASSVYGGTYSYEQYF
TGTGCCAGCAGTGTTTATGGTGGGACTTACTCCTACGAGCAGTACTTC
>TRBV20-1|-|TRBJ2-5|TRBD1
CSAWSTGDVVTQYF
TGCAGTGCCTGGAGTACAGGGGATGTTGTGACCCAGTACTTC
>TRBV12-3/TRBV12-4|-|TRBJ2-3|-
CASTDSSSTDTQYF
TGTGCCAGCACGGACAGCTCTAGCACAGATACGCAGTATTTT
>TRBV9|few|TRBJ2-1|-
CASSATWTFLALSSYNEQFF
TGTGCCAGCAGCGCCACTTGGACCTTCCTGGCTCTGAGCTCCTACAATGAGCAGTTCTTC
>TRBV20-1|many|TRBJ1-1|-
CRAGPSPMNTEAFF
TGCAGGGCGGGACCTTCACCCATGAACACTGAAGCTTTCTTT
>TRBV20-1|few|TRBJ2-7|-
CSAATSHEQYF
TGCAGTGCTGCGACTAGTCACGAGCAGTACTTC
>TRBV5-1|few|TRBJ1-6|TRBD1
CASSPGTGNSPLHF
TGCGCCAGCAGCCCCGGGACAGGGAACTCACCCCTCCACTTT
>TRBV12-5|-|TRBJ1-1|-
CASTTLPTNTEAFF
TGTGCTAGTACAACCCTTCCCACGAACACTGAAGCTTTCTTT